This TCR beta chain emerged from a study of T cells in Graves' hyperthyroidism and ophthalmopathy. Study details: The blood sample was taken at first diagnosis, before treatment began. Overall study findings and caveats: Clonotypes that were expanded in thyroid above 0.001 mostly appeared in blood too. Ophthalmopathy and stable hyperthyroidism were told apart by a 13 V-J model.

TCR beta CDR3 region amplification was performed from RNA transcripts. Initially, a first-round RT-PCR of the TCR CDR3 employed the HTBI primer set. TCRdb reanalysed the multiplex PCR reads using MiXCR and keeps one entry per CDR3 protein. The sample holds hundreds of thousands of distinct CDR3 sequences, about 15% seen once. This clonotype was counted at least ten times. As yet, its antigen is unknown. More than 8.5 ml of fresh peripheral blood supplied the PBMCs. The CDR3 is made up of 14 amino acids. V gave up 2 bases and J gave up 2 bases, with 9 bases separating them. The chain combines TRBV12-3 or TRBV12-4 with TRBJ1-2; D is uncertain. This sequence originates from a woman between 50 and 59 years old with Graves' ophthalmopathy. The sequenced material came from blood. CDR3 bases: TGTGCCAGCAGTTTACGGACCCTGAACTATGGCTACACCTTC. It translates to CASSLRTLNYGYTF.